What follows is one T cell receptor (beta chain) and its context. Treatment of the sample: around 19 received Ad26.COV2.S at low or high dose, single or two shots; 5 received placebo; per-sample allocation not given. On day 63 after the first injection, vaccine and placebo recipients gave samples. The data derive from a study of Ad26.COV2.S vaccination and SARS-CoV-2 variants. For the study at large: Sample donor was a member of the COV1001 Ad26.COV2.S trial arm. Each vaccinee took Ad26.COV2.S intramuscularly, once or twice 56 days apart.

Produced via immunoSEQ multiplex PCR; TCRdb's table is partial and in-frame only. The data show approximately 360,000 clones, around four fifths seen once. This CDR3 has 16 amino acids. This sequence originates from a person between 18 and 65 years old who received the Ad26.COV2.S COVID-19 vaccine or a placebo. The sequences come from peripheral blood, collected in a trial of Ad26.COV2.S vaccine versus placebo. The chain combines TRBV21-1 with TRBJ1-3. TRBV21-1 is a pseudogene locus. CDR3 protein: CASSNAEETSGNTIYF. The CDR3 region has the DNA TGTGCCAGCAGCAACGCCGAGGAAACCTCTGGAAACACCATATATTTT.